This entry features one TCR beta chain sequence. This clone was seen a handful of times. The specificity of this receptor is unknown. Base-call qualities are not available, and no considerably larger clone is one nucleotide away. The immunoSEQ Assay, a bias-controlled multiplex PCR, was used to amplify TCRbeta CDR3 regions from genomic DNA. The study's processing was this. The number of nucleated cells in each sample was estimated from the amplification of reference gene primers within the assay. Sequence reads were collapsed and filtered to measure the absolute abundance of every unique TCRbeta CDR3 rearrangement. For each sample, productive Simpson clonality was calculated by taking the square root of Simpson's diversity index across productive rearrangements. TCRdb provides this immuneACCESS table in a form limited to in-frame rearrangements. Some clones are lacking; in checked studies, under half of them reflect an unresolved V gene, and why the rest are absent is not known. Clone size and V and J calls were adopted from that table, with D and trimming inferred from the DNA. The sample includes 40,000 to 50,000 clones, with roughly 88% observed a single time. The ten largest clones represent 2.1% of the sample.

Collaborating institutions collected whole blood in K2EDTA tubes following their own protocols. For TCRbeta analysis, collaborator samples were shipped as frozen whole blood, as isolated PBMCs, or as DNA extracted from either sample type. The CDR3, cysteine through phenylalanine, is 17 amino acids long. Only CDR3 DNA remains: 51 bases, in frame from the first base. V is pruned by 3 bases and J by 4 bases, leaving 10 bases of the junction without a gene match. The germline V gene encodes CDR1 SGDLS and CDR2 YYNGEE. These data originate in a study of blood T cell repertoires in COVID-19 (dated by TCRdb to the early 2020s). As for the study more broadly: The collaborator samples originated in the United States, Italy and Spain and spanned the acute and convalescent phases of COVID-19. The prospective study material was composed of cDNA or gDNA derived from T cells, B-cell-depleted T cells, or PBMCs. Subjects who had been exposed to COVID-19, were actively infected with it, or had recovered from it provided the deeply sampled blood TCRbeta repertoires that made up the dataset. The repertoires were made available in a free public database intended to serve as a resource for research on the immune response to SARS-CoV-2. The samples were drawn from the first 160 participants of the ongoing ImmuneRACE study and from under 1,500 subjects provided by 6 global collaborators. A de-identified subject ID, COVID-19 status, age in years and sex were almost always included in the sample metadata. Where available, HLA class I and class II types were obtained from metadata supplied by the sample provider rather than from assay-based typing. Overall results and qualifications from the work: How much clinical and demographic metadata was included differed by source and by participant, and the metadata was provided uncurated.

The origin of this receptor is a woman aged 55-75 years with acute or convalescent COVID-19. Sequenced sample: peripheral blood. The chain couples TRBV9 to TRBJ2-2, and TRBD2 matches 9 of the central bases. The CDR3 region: CASSGSGGPRVTGELFF. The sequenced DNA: TGTGCCAGCAGCGGTAGCGGGGGCCCGAGGGTCACCGGGGAGCTGTTTTTT.